This T cell receptor (beta chain) was observed in a study of CD8 T cells in ankylosing spondylitis (dated by TCRdb to the late 2010s). The study in broad terms: The study profiled T cell receptor beta repertoires in healthy donors and ankylosing spondylitis patients to find disease-linked TCR variants. The whole study cohort included 90 to 120 healthy donors and 20 to 30 ankylosing spondylitis patients. Samples of peripheral blood were taken, and for ankylosing spondylitis patients, synovial fluid was collected as well.

Looking up the germline V gene (reference sequence) yields CDR1 MNHEY and CDR2 SMNVEV. Relative to germline, V is 8 bases shorter and J is 3 bases shorter, with 17 bases between their ends. The CDR3, from cysteine to phenylalanine, totals 15 residues. Just CDR3 DNA is preserved here, 45 bases in frame from base 1. Study-wide findings and limitations: The disease-linked clones had a CD8+ phenotype and were found at relatively low frequencies in peripheral blood. The disease-linked clones were reported as significantly enriched in matched synovial fluid samples from ankylosing spondylitis patients. A TCR beta motif made up of several highly homologous amino acid variants appeared to be characteristic of blood from ankylosing spondylitis patients. Some TCR beta motif variants had previously been reported in synovial fluid and blood of reactive arthritis patients, which suggested common disease-initiation mechanisms.

For sequencing, an Illumina HiSeq 2500 was employed. TCR beta libraries were prepared by quantitative 5'-RACE with molecular barcodes. The paper's data handling went like this. A new computational method, built on a probabilistic model of VDJ rearrangement, was used to identify disease-linked TCR variants. TCRdb trimmed the raw reads at Q25, called clones with MiXCR and kept productive beta chains. Each entry is one CDR3 protein sequence, shown with its most common DNA and genes. It is TCRdb's table, rather than the study itself, that gives the V and J calls and clone size. This sample holds about 240,000 distinct CDR3 sequences; around 11% were observed only once. The ten largest account for approximately 6.6% of the sample. The sample holds a few counts of this clonotype. Its recognized antigen is unknown. No base-level quality is on record; no much larger clone is a single base apart.

The rearranged chain carries TRBV27 and TRBJ1-5, with the D gene uncertain. The sequencing input was blood, either unsorted or a sorted T cell fraction (not recorded which). This receptor was taken from a male donor with ankylosing spondylitis or in good health (not recorded which). The CDR3 reads CASRGTGGNNQPQHF. The DNA is TGTGCCAGCCGCGGAACGGGAGGAAACAATCAGCCCCAGCATTTT.